Listed below are T cell receptor beta chains from one sample, sequenced in a study of beta chain features in type 1 diabetes. Method: immunoSEQ multiplex PCR; TCRdb's copy keeps in-frame clones and lacks some. This table holds roughly 140,000 clones, under 13% found once. Sequences were obtained from central memory CD4+ T cells from blood. The receptors stem from a man under 40 with type 1 diabetes. The CDR3 runs from the conserved cysteine through the conserved F or W. The D gene is left open where the match is weak. Rows give clone size only sometimes, using once, few, many, or a class for an expanded clone.

v_gene	d_gene	abundance	j_gene	CDR3aa	CDR3nt
TRBV18	NA	NA	TRBJ2-7	CASSPGDNSYEQYF	TGTGCCAGCTCACCAGGGGACAATTCCTACGAGCAGTACTTC
TRBV4-1	NA	few	TRBJ2-7	CASSQSPRDIYEQYF	TGCGCCAGCAGCCAGAGCCCACGGGACATCTACGAGCAGTACTTC
TRBV28	TRBD2	few	TRBJ2-3	CASSLRGTRDTQYF	TGTGCCAGCAGCCTGCGGGGGACGAGGGATACGCAGTATTTT
TRBV10-3	NA	NA	TRBJ1-2	CAISANNYGYTF	TGTGCCATCAGTGCAAATAACTATGGCTACACCTTC
TRBV7-3	TRBD2	few	TRBJ2-3	CASSLNQAGGPDTQYF	TGTGCCAGCAGCTTAAACCAAGCGGGAGGGCCAGATACGCAGTATTTT
TRBV5-6	NA	many	TRBJ2-1	CASSLPPDEQFF	TGTGCCAGCAGCTTGCCCCCCGATGAGCAGTTCTTC
TRBV5-1	NA	few	TRBJ1-1	CASSLESEAFF	TGCGCCAGCAGCTTGGAATCGGAAGCTTTCTTT
TRBV29-1	TRBD1	few	TRBJ1-1	CSARQGREAFF	TGCAGCGCCAGACAGGGGAGGGAAGCTTTCTTT
TRBV21-1	NA	few	TRBJ2-5	CASSSPGTSGQETQYF	TGTGCCAGCAGTAGCCCCGGGACTAGCGGACAAGAGACCCAGTACTTC
TRBV9	NA	few	TRBJ2-2	CASRRGESGTGELFF	TGTGCCAGCAGGCGGGGAGAGTCGGGGACCGGGGAGCTGTTTTTT
TRBV7-2	TRBD1	few	TRBJ2-1	CASSSPPQGQYEQFF	TGTGCCAGCAGCTCCCCCCCACAGGGGCAGTATGAGCAGTTCTTC
TRBV30	NA	few	TRBJ1-1	CAWTRPRVTEAFF	TGTGCCTGGACCCGACCTCGGGTCACTGAAGCTTTCTTT
TRBV19	NA	few	TRBJ1-3	CASSSRGGNTIYF	TGTGCCAGTAGTTCCAGGGGTGGAAACACCATATATTTT
TRBV18	NA	NA	TRBJ1-4	CASSPGGDVGEKLFF	TGTGCCAGCTCACCCGGAGGGGACGTAGGCGAAAAACTGTTTTTT
TRBV6-6	NA	NA	TRBJ2-1	CASTPDGRGDEQFF	TGTGCCAGCACCCCCGACGGGAGAGGGGATGAGCAGTTCTTC
TRBV5-1	NA	few	TRBJ2-3	CASSLEAGRVLTSNLRDTQYF	TGCGCCAGCAGCTTGGAGGCGGGACGGGTTTTGACTTCGAATTTGCGGGATACGCAGTATTTT
TRBV5-1	NA	NA	TRBJ2-3	CASSLAGGSTDTQYF	TGCGCCAGCAGCTTGGCCGGCGGGAGCACAGATACGCAGTATTTT
TRBV5-1	TRBD2	few	TRBJ2-3	CASSLSGRATDTQYF	TGCGCCAGCAGCCTTAGCGGGAGAGCCACAGATACGCAGTATTTT
TRBV4-1	TRBD2	few	TRBJ2-2	CASSQEVVLAGGMNTGELFF	TGCGCCAGCAGCCAAGAAGTTGTGCTAGCGGGAGGAATGAACACCGGGGAGCTGTTTTTT
TRBV28	TRBD2	NA	TRBJ2-7	CASSFQDGLVENYEQYF	TGTGCCAGCAGTTTCCAAGACGGACTAGTGGAGAACTACGAGCAGTACTTC
TRBV29-1	TRBD1	NA	TRBJ2-3	CSVEDNVGQGSTDTQYF	TGCAGCGTTGAGGATAATGTGGGACAGGGAAGCACAGATACGCAGTATTTT
TRBV2	NA	few	TRBJ1-5	CASSEGGRTQPQHF	TGTGCCAGCAGTGAAGGGGGCCGAACACAGCCCCAGCATTTT
TRBV28	NA	NA	TRBJ2-3	CASRFTSTDTQYF	TGTGCCAGCAGGTTTACTAGCACAGATACGCAGTATTTT
TRBV5-4	TRBD1	few	TRBJ1-4	CASSLQGANEKLFF	TGTGCCAGCAGCTTGCAGGGGGCTAATGAAAAACTGTTTTTT
TRBV18	NA	NA	TRBJ2-3	CASSPGTSTDTQYF	TGTGCCAGCTCACCGGGGACTAGCACAGATACGCAGTATTTT
TRBV29-1	TRBD2	NA	TRBJ2-3	CSVSGTSGGHPNTQYF	TGCAGCGTTTCCGGGACTAGCGGGGGACATCCGAATACGCAGTATTTT
TRBV5-1	TRBD1	NA	TRBJ1-2	CASAPFRDRDGYTF	TGCGCCAGCGCCCCCTTTAGGGACAGAGATGGCTACACCTTC
TRBV6-1	NA	few	TRBJ2-7	CASITESYEQYF	TGTGCCAGCATTACGGAGAGCTACGAGCAGTACTTC
TRBV27	NA	NA	TRBJ2-7	CASNERSPSSYEQYF	TGTGCCAGCAACGAGAGGTCTCCCAGCTCCTACGAGCAGTACTTC
TRBV18	NA	NA	TRBJ2-5	CASSQNRDYQETQYF	TGTGCCAGCTCACAAAACCGGGACTACCAAGAGACCCAGTACTTC
TRBV28	NA	few	TRBJ1-1	CASTGAGTEAFF	TGTGCCAGCACAGGGGCGGGCACTGAAGCTTTCTTT
TRBV30	NA	many	TRBJ2-5	CAWRRQSQETQYF	TGTGCCTGGAGGCGGCAGTCCCAAGAGACCCAGTACTTC
TRBV28	TRBD1	many	TRBJ2-5	CASSGTGTGPKTQYF	TGTGCCAGCAGTGGAACCGGGACAGGGCCGAAGACCCAGTACTTC
TRBV5-4	NA	NA	TRBJ2-7	CASSLVGRGSSYEQYF	TGTGCCAGCAGCTTGGTAGGGCGGGGCAGCTCCTACGAGCAGTACTTC
TRBV7-9	TRBD1	NA	TRBJ2-3	CATDGSRDSDTDTQYF	TGTGCCACGGATGGCTCCCGGGACAGCGACACAGATACGCAGTATTTT
TRBV27	TRBD1	few	TRBJ2-2	CASSPPTGWYTGELFF	TGTGCCAGCAGTCCGCCGACAGGGTGGTACACCGGGGAGCTGTTTTTT
TRBV7-2	NA	NA	TRBJ2-3	CASSLFSGSDTQYF	TGTGCCAGCAGCTTATTTTCAGGGTCGGATACGCAGTATTTT
TRBV5-6	NA	NA	TRBJ2-2	CASSLLSAANTGELFF	TGTGCCAGCAGCTTACTCAGCGCCGCGAACACCGGGGAGCTGTTTTTT
TRBV5-1	TRBD2	few	TRBJ2-7	CASSLVSSGTYEQYF	TGCGCCAGCAGCTTGGTGTCTAGCGGGACCTACGAGCAGTACTTC
TRBV6-1	TRBD2	NA	TRBJ2-3	CASSEVGSGAPDTQYF	TGTGCCAGCAGTGAAGTTGGGAGCGGGGCCCCAGATACGCAGTATTTT
TRBV7-9	NA	NA	TRBJ1-1	CASSHGKGAEAFF	TGTGCCAGCAGCCACGGCAAAGGGGCTGAAGCTTTCTTT
TRBV2	TRBD2	NA	TRBJ2-4	CASSDSGTSSGNIQYF	TGTGCCAGCAGTGATTCCGGGACTAGCAGTGGGAACATTCAGTACTTC
TRBV19	NA	few	TRBJ2-7	CASIHLGHEQYF	TGTGCCAGTATCCATCTGGGGCACGAGCAGTACTTC
TRBV7-9	TRBD2	few	TRBJ2-5	CASSPGTSVARETQYF	TGTGCCAGCAGTCCCGGGACTAGCGTGGCACGAGAGACCCAGTACTTC
TRBV7-2	NA	NA	TRBJ2-7	CASSLSAANGINEQYF	TGTGCCAGCAGCTTGTCAGCGGCGAATGGCATCAACGAGCAGTACTTC
TRBV28	NA	few	TRBJ1-1	CASSSVQGNTEAFF	TGTGCCAGCAGTTCCGTACAGGGGAACACTGAAGCTTTCTTT